Following are 27 T cell receptor beta chains from one sample sequenced in a study of blood T cell repertoires in COVID-19 (TCRdb year 2020). The library came from the immunoSEQ multiplex PCR assay. Held by TCRdb, this immuneACCESS table contains in-frame sequences only and omits some clones. Under half of the omission traces to an unresolved V gene where checked; the cause of the rest is unknown. Present in this sample are some 300,000 clones, 90% of which were seen just once. The top ten clones comprise 3.5% to 4.5% of the sample. Sequencing used PBMCs or T cells enriched from blood (not recorded which). The receptor set was obtained from a woman between 18 and 30 years old with acute COVID-19.

The chain combines TRBV28 with TRBJ1-6; 7 bases line up with TRBD1. V lost 5 bases, J lost 3 bases, and 7 bases stayed unmatched. The CDR3 length is 16 residues. Germline V gene data show CDR1 as MDHEN and CDR2 as SYDVKM. CDR3 sequence (DNA): TGTGCCAGCAGTACCTACAGGGGTATCTATAATTCACCCCTCCACTTT. It translates to CASSTYRGIYNSPLHF.

The chain has TRBV2 and TRBJ2-2; TRBD1 matches 10 bases. CDR3 length equals 14 residues. In germline, CDR1 is SNHLY, CDR2 FYNNEI. V lost 6 bases and J lost 5; bases outside the gene matches: 3. CDR3 protein: CASRRDRGTGELFF. The DNA of the CDR3 is TGTGCCAGCAGACGGGACAGGGGAACCGGGGAGCTGTTTTTT.

Written as DNA, the CDR3 is TGCGCCAGCAGCCCTGGACAGGGGAACCGATATGGCTACACCTTC. It yields the protein CASSPGQGNRYGYTF. V is TRBV5-1 and J is TRBJ1-2; 9 bases are shared with TRBD1. This CDR3 is 15 amino acids long. Germline assignment: CDR1 SGHRS and CDR2 YFSETQ. The V and J ends lost 4 bases and 5 bases, in that order; junction bases with no gene match: 9.

As to this clone: Other DNA sequences in the same sample also yield this CDR3. The chain carries TRBV9 and TRBJ2-3; TRBD2 matches 12 bases. From germline, CDR1 is SGDLS and CDR2 YYNGEE. CDR3 size: 17 residues. J was trimmed by 0 bases and V by 4 bases; bases with no gene match: 6. CDR3 DNA sequence: TGTGCCAGCAGCCCAAGGACTAGCGGGGCTAGCACAGATACGCAGTATTTT. Amino acids: CASSPRTSGASTDTQYF.

This clone has just one count. The chain couples TRBV7-6 to TRBJ2-1; a weak D match, TRBD2 (6 bases). The CDR3 runs to 15 residues. V was cut by 5 bases and J by 5 bases, with 16 bases left in between. Germline-derived CDR1 and CDR2 are SGHVS and FNYEAQ. The CDR3 coding sequence is TGTGCCAGCAGCCCCGAGGGGCGGGGAAACAATGAGCAGTTCTTC. It encodes CASSPEGRGNNEQFF.

The chain carries TRBV7-2 and TRBJ2-1; TRBD2 aligns across 7 bases. The CDR3 sequence is 17 residues long. Germline CDR1 is SGHTA and CDR2 is FQGNSA. V lost 1 base, J lost 1 base, and 7 bases stayed unmatched. The CDR3 spells CASSLVPGGSSYNEQFF. CDR3 bases: TGTGCCAGCAGCTTAGTCCCTGGCGGGAGTTCCTACAATGAGCAGTTCTTC. The variable domain in full, completed from reference TRBV7-2 and TRBJ2-1, reads GAGVSQSPSNKVTEKGKDVELRCDPISGHTALYWYRQSLGQGLEFLIYFQGNSAPDKSGLPSDRFSAERTGGSVSTLTIQRTQQEDSAVYLCASSLVPGGSSYNEQFFGPGTRLTVL.

The chain links TRBV9 to TRBJ2-3; TRBD2 matches 9 bases. There are 16 residues in the CDR3. Germline V gives CDR1 SGDLS, CDR2 YYNGEE. After removal of 4 bases from V and 4 bases from J, the junction contained 10 bases not matched to a gene. CDR3 amino acids: CASSHSQAGGPDTQYF. The CDR3 region has the DNA TGTGCCAGCAGCCATTCACAAGCGGGAGGCCCAGATACGCAGTATTTT.

The chain employs TRBV28 and TRBJ1-2; 7 bases match TRBD1. CDR3 length: 13 residues. Trimming cost V 6 bases and J 3 bases; bases outside gene matches: 4. Germline assignment: CDR1 MDHEN and CDR2 SYDVKM. CDR3 sequence reads: CASRSTGDYGYTF. CDR3 bases: TGTGCCAGCAGATCCACAGGGGACTATGGCTACACCTTC.

The chain recombines TRBV5-1 with TRBJ2-1; the match to TRBD2 covers 8 bases. There are 16 residues in the CDR3. Per the germline V gene, CDR1 is SGHRS and CDR2 is YFSETQ. V trimming: 5 bases; J trimming: 4 bases; junction bases outside the gene matches: 11. In nucleotides, the CDR3 is TGCGCCAGCAGTAGAATTACTAGCGGAAAGTACAATGAGCAGTTCTTC. This encodes CASSRITSGKYNEQFF.

J is TRBJ1-1 and V is TRBV9; D is ambiguous. The CDR3 spans 17 residues. Germline lookup yields CDR1 SGDLS and CDR2 YYNGEE. V was shortened by 2 bases and J by 1 base, with 18 bases between the two germline ends. The CDR3 sequence is CASSVDPTSGGNTEAFF. In DNA form, the CDR3 reads TGTGCCAGCAGCGTGGACCCAACCTCGGGAGGGAACACTGAAGCTTTCTTT.

The CDR3 loop reads CASSLPIGTANTEAFF. The CDR3 DNA reads as TGTGCCAGCAGCCTGCCCATCGGGACAGCAAACACTGAAGCTTTCTTT. The chain uses TRBV7-2 and TRBJ1-1; 7 bases fit TRBD1. The CDR3 has 16 amino acids. J lost 2 bases, V lost 5 bases, and 11 bases had no gene match. Per germline, CDR1 SGHTA and CDR2 FQGNSA.

The chain uses TRBV12-5 and TRBJ2-2; D uncertain. The CDR3 runs 13 residues. CDR1 LGHNT and CDR2 FRNRAP come from the germline V gene. Trimming stripped 1 base from V and 9 bases from J, with 9 bases between. The CDR3 protein is CASGLADRWELFF. DNA of the CDR3: TGTGCTAGTGGTTTGGCCGATCGGTGGGAGCTGTTTTTT.

V gene TRBV28 combines with J gene TRBJ1-4, with 9 bases matching TRBD1. V trimming: 5 bases; J trimming: 5 bases; junction bases outside the gene matches: 6. The CDR3 is made up of 15 amino acids. The germline V gene encodes CDR1 MDHEN and CDR2 SYDVKM. This CDR3 is CASSPPGQGNEKLFF. CDR3 DNA: TGTGCCAGCAGTCCGCCCGGACAGGGGAATGAAAAACTGTTTTTT.

The gene calls are TRBV5-6 and TRBJ2-7; 7 bases align to TRBD1. CDR3 length: 12 amino acids. CDR1 and CDR2 (germline): SGHDT, YYEEEE. Unmatched junction bases numbered 3, after V lost 4 bases and J lost 5 bases. The CDR3 DNA sequence: TGTGCCAGCAGCGACGACAGGGACGAGCAGTACTTC. This sequence encodes CASSDDRDEQYF.

The chain couples TRBV7-2 to TRBJ1-4; tentative D call: TRBD1 (6 bases). Germline loops: CDR1 SGHTA, CDR2 FQGNSA. Trimming stripped 4 bases from V and 6 bases from J, with 24 bases between. This CDR3 has 18 residues. CDR3 coding DNA: TGTGCCAGCAGCTATAGGCCCTGGACAGTCAAAAGGGATGAAAAACTGTTTTTT. Its translation: CASSYRPWTVKRDEKLFF.

This chain joins TRBV29-1 and TRBJ1-3; D not resolved. Between the trimmed V and J ends, which lost 6 bases and 0 bases, there was a span of 9 bases. The germline gives CDR1 SQVTM, CDR2 ANQGSEA. The CDR3 is made up of 13 amino acids. CDR3 loop: CSVRLISGNTIYF. As DNA, the CDR3 is TGCAGCGTGAGACTGATCTCTGGAAACACCATATATTTT.

The chain combines TRBV10-3 with TRBJ1-2, with D hard to call. Germline values: CDR1 ENHRY, CDR2 SYGVKD. The CDR3 loop spans 13 amino acids. V dropped 7 bases and J dropped 8 bases, with 17 bases sitting between them. The CDR3 loop reads CAINPNEGEGYTF. The CDR3 bases are TGTGCCATCAACCCGAACGAGGGTGAGGGCTACACCTTC.

The chain couples TRBV2 to TRBJ1-2; D unclear. The CDR3 is made up of 12 amino acids. The germline V gene has CDR1 SNHLY and CDR2 FYNNEI. Trimming shortened V by 6 bases and J by 8 bases, and 13 bases separated the two germline ends. The CDR3 DNA is TGTGCCAGCAGATCGTATGCAGGAGGCTACACCTTC. Translating it yields CASRSYAGGYTF.

This CDR3 reads CASSVGPGLAFFSYEQYF. As DNA, the CDR3 is TGTGCCAGCAGCGTAGGCCCGGGACTAGCGTTCTTCTCCTACGAGCAGTACTTC. The J gene is TRBJ2-7, the V gene TRBV9; 10 bases agree with TRBD2. Germline loops: CDR1 SGDLS, CDR2 YYNGEE. V lost 0 bases, J lost 0 bases, and 9 bases stayed unmatched. The CDR3 has 18 residues.

A few counts support this clone. V and J are TRBV5-1 and TRBJ1-3; TRBD1 aligns across 8 bases. V was pared by 4 bases and J by 2 bases, with 8 bases of the junction left unmatched. The CDR3 is 16 amino acids. CDR1 is SGHRS and CDR2 is YFSETQ in the germline V gene. The CDR3 coding sequence is TGCGCCAGCAGCCTAGACAGGGGAACAGCTGGAAACACCATATATTTT. It codes for CASSLDRGTAGNTIYF.

The gene calls are TRBV7-9 and TRBJ2-3; possibly TRBD2 for D (5 bases). Trimming cost V 5 bases and J 8 bases, with 17 bases left between them. The CDR3 length is 14 residues. Germline V gene lookup returns CDR1 SEHNR and CDR2 FQNEAQ (reference sequence). The CDR3 DNA reads TGTGCCAGCAGCCTCCGGCCTGATCGGGGTACGCAGTATTTT. It encodes CASSLRPDRGTQYF. Variable domain in full (rest from reference TRBV7-9 and TRBJ2-3): DTGVSQNPRHKITKRGQNVTFRCDPISEHNRLYWYRQTLGQGPEFLTYFQNEAQLEKSRLLSDRFSAERPKGSFSTLEIQRTEQGDSAMYLCASSLRPDRGTQYFGPGTRLTVL.

The CDR3 is CASSVPASNYGYTF. The CDR3 nucleotides are TGTGCCAGTAGTGTTCCCGCCAGTAACTATGGCTACACCTTC. The rearrangement joins TRBV19 to TRBJ1-2, with D hard to call. CDR1 LNHDA and CDR2 SQIVND come from the germline V gene (reference sequence). The V gene lost 5 bases and the J gene lost 1 base, with 11 bases spanning the gap. The CDR3 loop spans 14 amino acids.

The rearrangement joins TRBV28 to TRBJ2-4; 7 positions agree with TRBD1. The germline CDR1 and CDR2 sequences are MDHEN and SYDVKM. V lost 4 bases and J lost 9; bases outside the gene matches: 9. CDR3 length: 14 amino acids. This CDR3 is CASSSPDRARIQYF. In DNA, the CDR3 is TGTGCCAGCAGTTCGCCCGACAGGGCGCGCATTCAGTACTTC.

In its sample, this clone was seen once. The CDR3 DNA sequence: TGTGCCAGCAGCCTCCTTAGCGGAGAATCTTACGAGCAGTACTTC. Protein sequence: CASSLLSGESYEQYF. The chain recombines TRBV7-2 with TRBJ2-7, with D possibly TRBD2 on 6 matching bases. Trimming left V 5 bases short and J 4 bases short, with 18 bases between. From germline, CDR1 is SGHTA and CDR2 FQGNSA. CDR3 size: 15 residues.

The rearrangement uses TRBV19 and TRBJ2-7; 9 positions match TRBD2. Losses at the gene ends were 5 bases for V and 0 bases for J; bases not matched to a gene: 5. The CDR3 has 15 residues. Germline V gene sequence: CDR1 LNHDA, CDR2 SQIVND (reference sequence). The DNA for the CDR3 is TGTGCCAGTAGTCGGCTAGCGGGGTTCTCCTACGAGCAGTACTTC. The encoded protein is CASSRLAGFSYEQYF.

The CDR3 spells CASSPRGPNTEAFF. CDR3 nucleotide sequence: TGTGCCAGCTCACCCAGGGGACCAAACACTGAAGCTTTCTTT. This chain joins TRBV18 and TRBJ1-1, with D possibly being TRBD1 (6 bases). Trimming cost V 3 bases and J 2 bases, with 10 bases left between them. From germline, CDR1 is KGHSH and CDR2 LQKENI. The CDR3 covers 14 residues.

This clone has a single count. The chain combines TRBV19 with TRBJ1-2, with D perhaps TRBD1 (5 bases). V was pared by 5 bases and J by 7 bases, with 14 bases between. CDR1 and CDR2 (germline): LNHDA, SQIVND (reference sequence). CDR3 size: 13 residues. The chain's CDR3 is CASSSGFHPGYTF. The CDR3 DNA reads as TGTGCCAGTAGTTCAGGGTTTCACCCTGGCTACACCTTC.